This T cell receptor (beta chain) was profiled in a study of shared clonotypes between healthy human individuals. Trimming cost V 4 bases and J 0 bases, with 12 bases left between them. Looked up from germline, CDR1 is SGHVS and CDR2 is FQNEAQ. CDR3 length equals 15 residues. Naive CD8 cells lacked CD45RO, underwent positive selection for CCR7 and left out terminally differentiated effector memory CD45RA+ cells. Profiling relied on immunoSEQ multiplex PCR, and the TCRdb table lists in-frame clones only, not all of them. Here the sample spans around 1.9 million clones, 85% to 95% being singletons. Material for sequencing was naive CD8+ T cells from PBMCs. The receptor was isolated from a man between 18 and 35 years old in good health. Some clones in this sample may be carry-over from other donors' samples. V gene TRBV7-8 combines with J gene TRBJ1-1, with D unclear. CDR3 in DNA: TGTGCCAGCAGCTCTTACAGAGCTTTGAACACTGAAGCTTTCTTT. Protein: CASSSYRALNTEAFF.